Each of the 12 T cell receptor beta chains below was sequenced from the same sample in a study of T cell responses to AZD1222 COVID-19 vaccine. Generated by immunoSEQ multiplex PCR, the TCRdb table keeps only in-frame clones and is missing some. In the table there are 20,000 to 30,000 clones, roughly 91% of which are singletons. The sample in question was peripheral blood, obtained 28 days after the second AZD1222 dose. All receptors come from an adult who received the AZD1222 COVID-19 vaccine.

A single count supports this clone. J is TRBJ2-2 and V is TRBV11-1; D possibly uses TRBD1 or TRBD2 (5 bases each). The CDR3 is 14 residues long. Trimming cost V 4 bases and J 8 bases, with 14 bases left between them. Germline CDR1 reads SGHAT; CDR2 reads FQDESV (reference sequence). CDR3 sequence: CASSSGPLGGELFF. The CDR3 DNA follows: TGTGCCAGCAGCTCGGGACCACTGGGTGGGGAGCTGTTTTTT. Full variable domain (remainder filled in from reference TRBV11-1 and TRBJ2-2): EAEVAQSPRYKITEKSQAVAFWCDPISGHATLYWYRQILGQGPELLVQFQDESVVDDSQLPKDRFSAERLKGVDSTLKIQPAELGDSAMYLCASSSGPLGGELFFGEGSRLTVL.

This rearrangement joins TRBV6-4 to TRBJ2-6, with 10 positions matching TRBD2. Germline V gives CDR1 MRHNA, CDR2 SNTAGT. The junction had 8 bases not matched to a gene; V was cut back by 5 bases and J by 4 bases. The CDR3 spans 17 residues. The CDR3 DNA is TGTGCCAGCAGTCCTTCTAGCGGGAGATCCGGGGCCAACGTCCTGACTTTC. This translates into CASSPSSGRSGANVLTF.

This clone has only one observation. The junction differs from germline at one of its ends, possibly a read error. V usage is TRBV5-4 and J usage is TRBJ2-5; possibly TRBD2 for D (5 bases). The CDR3 runs 16 residues. Germline CDR1 is SGHNT and CDR2 is YYREEE (reference sequence). DNA of the CDR3: TGTGCCAGCAGCATCCCTAGTGGGAGCTTTTCCTACGAGCAGCACTTC. This codes for CASSIPSGSFSYEQHF. Drawing the rest from reference TRBV5-4 and TRBJ2-5, the complete variable domain is ETGVTQSPTHLIKTRGQQVTLRCSSQSGHNTVSWYQQALGQGPQFIFQYYREEENGRGNFPPRFSGLQFPNYSSELNVNALELDDSALYLCASSIPSGSFSYEQHFGPGTRLLVL.

The V gene is TRBV7-3, the J gene TRBJ2-2, with TRBD2 identical over 12 bases. The germline V gene encodes CDR1 SGHTA and CDR2 FQGTGA. With 5 bases clipped from V and 5 bases from J, the junction kept 12 bases outside the gene matches. This CDR3 is 18 amino acids long. CDR3 region: CASSPLRTSGNRTGELFF. The CDR3 DNA sequence: TGTGCCAGCAGCCCCCTTCGGACTAGCGGGAATCGAACCGGGGAGCTGTTTTTT.

The chain carries TRBV7-2 and TRBJ1-5, with D possibly TRBD1 on 5 matching bases. Deletions cut 5 bases from V and 4 bases from J, with 15 bases between. There are 15 residues in the CDR3. Germline V gene sequence: CDR1 SGHTA, CDR2 FQGNSA. This CDR3 reads CASSVWGPTNQPQHF. CDR3 nucleotides: TGTGCCAGCAGCGTTTGGGGACCCACTAATCAGCCCCAGCATTTT. The variable domain in full, with the rest retrieved from reference TRBV7-2 and TRBJ1-5, is GAGVSQSPSNKVTEKGKDVELRCDPISGHTALYWYRQSLGQGLEFLIYFQGNSAPDKSGLPSDRFSAERTGGSVSTLTIQRTQQEDSAVYLCASSVWGPTNQPQHFGDGTRLSIL.

In DNA, the CDR3 is TGTGCCAGTAGTATAGGGCTAGAGAGCTATGAGCAGTTCTTC. This translates into CASSIGLESYEQFF. V is TRBV19 and J is TRBJ2-1, with unresolved D. The germline CDR1 and CDR2 sequences are LNHDA and SQIVND (reference sequence). The CDR3 is 14 residues long. V was trimmed by 1 base and J by 8 bases, leaving 12 bases between them. Full variable domain (outside the CDR3, taken from reference TRBV19 and TRBJ2-1): DGGITQSPKYLFRKEGQNVTLSCEQNLNHDAMYWYRQDPGQGLRLIYYSQIVNDFQKGDIAEGYSVSREKKESFPLTVTSAQKNPTAFYLCASSIGLESYEQFFGPGTRLTVL.

The V gene is TRBV4-3, the J gene TRBJ2-3; no clear D. V was pared by 0 bases and J by 1 base, with 8 bases between. Germline V gene sequence: CDR1 LGHNA, CDR2 YSLEER. The CDR3 loop spans 15 amino acids. For the CDR3, the DNA is TGCGCCAGCAGCCAAGATCAGCGCCGCACAGATACGCAGTATTTT. Translated, it gives CASSQDQRRTDTQYF.

The V gene is TRBV11-3, the J gene TRBJ2-1; D unresolved. V was shortened by 0 bases and J by 0 bases, with 15 bases between the two germline ends. This CDR3 contains 18 residues. The V gene's germline CDR1 is SGHNT and CDR2 YENEEA. CDR3 coding DNA: TGTGCCAGCAGCTTAGACCAGTACGGATCAAGCTCCTACAATGAGCAGTTCTTC. Protein: CASSLDQYGSSSYNEQFF. Using reference TRBV11-3 and TRBJ2-1 for the parts outside the CDR3, the full variable domain is EAGVVQSPRYKIIEKKQPVAFWCNPISGHNTLYWYLQNLGQGPELLIRYENEEAVDDSQLPKDRFSAERLKGVDSTLKIQPAELGDSAVYLCASSLDQYGSSSYNEQFFGPGTRLTVL.

The V gene is TRBV2, the J gene TRBJ1-1; D unclear. V was pared by 10 bases and J by 1 base, with 13 bases between. The CDR3 covers 13 residues. Looked up from germline, CDR1 is SNHLY and CDR2 is FYNNEI. This CDR3 is CATRLGGNTEAFF. CDR3 nucleotides: TGTGCCACCAGACTCGGCGGGAACACTGAAGCTTTCTTT.

The chain's CDR3 is CAWRSGTAKETQYF. The CDR3 DNA reads TGTGCCTGGCGCTCCGGGACGGCCAAAGAGACCCAGTACTTC. The rearrangement links TRBV30 to TRBJ2-5; D may be TRBD1 or TRBD2 (5 bases each). V was pared by 5 bases and J by 3 bases, with 16 bases between. The CDR3 has 14 residues. Per germline, CDR1 GTSNPN and CDR2 SVGIG (reference sequence).

The chain uses TRBV5-6 and TRBJ2-7, with 13 positions matching TRBD2. Germline CDR1 is SGHDT and CDR2 is YYEEEE. V lost 4 bases to trimming and J lost 4 bases; unmatched junction nucleotides: 5. The CDR3 runs to 15 residues. In DNA, the CDR3 is TGTGCCAGCAGCCCACCGGGACTAGCGGGATACGAGCAGTACTTC. As protein: CASSPPGLAGYEQYF.

The chain uses TRBV27 and TRBJ2-7; weak D call: TRBD1 (5 bases). CDR3 length: 13 residues. Trimming pared 5 bases from V and 6 bases from J, leaving 14 bases between. In germline, CDR1 is MNHEY, CDR2 SMNVEV (reference sequence). The DNA of the CDR3 is TGTGCCAGCAGTCCAACAGGCCCCCGCGAGCAGTACTTC. This codes for CASSPTGPREQYF.